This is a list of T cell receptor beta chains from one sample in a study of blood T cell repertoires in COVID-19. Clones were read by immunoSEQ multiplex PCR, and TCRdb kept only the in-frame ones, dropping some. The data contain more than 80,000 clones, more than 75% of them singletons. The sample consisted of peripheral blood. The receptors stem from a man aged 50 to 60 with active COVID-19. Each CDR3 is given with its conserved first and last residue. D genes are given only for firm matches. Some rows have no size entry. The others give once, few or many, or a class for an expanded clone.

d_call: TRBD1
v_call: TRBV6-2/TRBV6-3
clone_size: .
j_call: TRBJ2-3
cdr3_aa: CASSTPRGLGTDTQYF
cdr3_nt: TGTGCCAGCAGTACCCCGAGGGGGCTTGGAACAGATACGCAGTATTTT

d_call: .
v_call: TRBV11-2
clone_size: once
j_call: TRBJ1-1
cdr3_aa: CASSLQLETAEAFF
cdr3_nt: TGTGCCAGCAGCTTACAATTAGAGACAGCTGAAGCTTTCTTT

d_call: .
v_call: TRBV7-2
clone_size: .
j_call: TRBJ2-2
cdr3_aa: CASSLVGVIANTGELFF
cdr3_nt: TGTGCCAGCAGCTTAGTGGGAGTGATAGCGAACACCGGGGAGCTGTTTTTT

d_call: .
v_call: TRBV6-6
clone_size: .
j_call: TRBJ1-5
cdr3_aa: CASSYSSTGPQPQHF
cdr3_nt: TGTGCCAGCAGTTACTCGAGCACAGGACCTCAGCCCCAGCATTTT

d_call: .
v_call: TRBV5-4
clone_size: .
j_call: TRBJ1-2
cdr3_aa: CASSFSGMTYGYTF
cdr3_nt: TGTGCCAGCAGCTTTTCAGGCATGACCTATGGCTACACCTTC

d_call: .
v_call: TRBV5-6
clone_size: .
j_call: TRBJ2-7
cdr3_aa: CASNTGHPLTLEEQYF
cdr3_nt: TGTGCCAGCAACACAGGTCACCCCCTAACTCTAGAAGAGCAGTACTTC

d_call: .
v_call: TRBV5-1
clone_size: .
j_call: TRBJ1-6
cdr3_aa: CASSLEGDNSPLHF
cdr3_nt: TGCGCCAGCAGCTTGGAGGGGGATAATTCACCCCTCCACTTT

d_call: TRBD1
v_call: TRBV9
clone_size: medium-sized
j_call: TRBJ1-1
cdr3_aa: CASSADTGDTEAFF
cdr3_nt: TGTGCCAGCAGCGCAGATACAGGGGACACTGAAGCTTTCTTT

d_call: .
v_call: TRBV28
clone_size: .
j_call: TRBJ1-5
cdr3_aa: CASSLPRTAFNQPQHF
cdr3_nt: TGTGCCAGCAGTCTCCCTAGGACAGCCTTCAATCAGCCCCAGCATTTT

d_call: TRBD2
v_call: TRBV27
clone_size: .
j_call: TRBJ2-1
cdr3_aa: CASRVPSGRPHEQFF
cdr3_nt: TGTGCCAGCAGAGTCCCTAGCGGGAGGCCCCATGAGCAGTTCTTC

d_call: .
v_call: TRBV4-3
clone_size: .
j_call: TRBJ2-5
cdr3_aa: CASSQVSGGGGETQYF
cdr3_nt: TGCGCCAGCAGCCAAGTCTCCGGGGGTGGGGGAGAGACCCAGTACTTC

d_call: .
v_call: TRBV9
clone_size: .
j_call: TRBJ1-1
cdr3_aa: CASSTRGGRGTEAFF
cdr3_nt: TGTGCCAGCAGCACGAGGGGGGGACGCGGCACTGAAGCTTTCTTT

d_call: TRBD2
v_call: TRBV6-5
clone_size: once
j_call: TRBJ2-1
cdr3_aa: CASSFQLAGSYNEQFF
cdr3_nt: TGTGCCAGCAGTTTTCAACTAGCGGGATCATACAATGAGCAGTTCTTC

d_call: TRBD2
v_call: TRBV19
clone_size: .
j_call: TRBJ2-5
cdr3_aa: CASSIDWLAGAAGRETQYF
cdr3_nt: TGTGCCAGTAGTATAGATTGGCTAGCGGGAGCCGCCGGCCGGGAGACCCAGTACTTC

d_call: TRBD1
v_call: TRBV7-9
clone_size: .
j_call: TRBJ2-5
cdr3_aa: CASSPRTGERGETQYF
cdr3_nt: TGTGCCAGCAGCCCACGGACAGGGGAGAGGGGAGAGACCCAGTACTTC

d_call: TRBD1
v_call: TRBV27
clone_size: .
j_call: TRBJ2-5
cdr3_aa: CASSLSQGVGETQYF
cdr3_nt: TGTGCCAGCAGTTTATCACAGGGGGTCGGAGAGACCCAGTACTTC

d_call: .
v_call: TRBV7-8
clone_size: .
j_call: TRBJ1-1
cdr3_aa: CASSLTGDTEAFF
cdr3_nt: TGTGCCAGCAGCTTAACGGGGGACACTGAAGCTTTCTTT

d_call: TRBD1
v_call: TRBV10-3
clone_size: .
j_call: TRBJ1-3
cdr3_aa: CAIRGQVGNTIYF
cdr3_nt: TGTGCCATCAGGGGACAGGTTGGAAACACCATATATTTT

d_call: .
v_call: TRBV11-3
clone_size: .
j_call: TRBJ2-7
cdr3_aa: CASSLDVSYEQYF
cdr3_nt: TGTGCCAGCAGCTTAGATGTATCCTACGAGCAGTACTTC

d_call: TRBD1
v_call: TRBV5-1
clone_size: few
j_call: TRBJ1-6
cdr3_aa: CASSLRSGQGRKNVDSPLHF
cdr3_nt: TGCGCCAGCAGCTTGAGGTCGGGACAGGGACGCAAGAATGTGGATTCACCCCTCCACTTT